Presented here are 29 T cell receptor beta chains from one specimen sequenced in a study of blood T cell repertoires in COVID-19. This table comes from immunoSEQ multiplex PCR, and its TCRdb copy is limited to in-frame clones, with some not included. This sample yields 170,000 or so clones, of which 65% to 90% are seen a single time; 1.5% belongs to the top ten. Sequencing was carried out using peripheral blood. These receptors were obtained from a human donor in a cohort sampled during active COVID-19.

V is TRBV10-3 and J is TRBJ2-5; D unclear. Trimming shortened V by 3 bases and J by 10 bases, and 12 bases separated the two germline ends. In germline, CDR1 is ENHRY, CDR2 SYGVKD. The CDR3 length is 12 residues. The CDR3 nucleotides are TGTGCCATCAGTGATTCCGGGTGGAGCCAGTACTTC. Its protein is CAISDSGWSQYF.

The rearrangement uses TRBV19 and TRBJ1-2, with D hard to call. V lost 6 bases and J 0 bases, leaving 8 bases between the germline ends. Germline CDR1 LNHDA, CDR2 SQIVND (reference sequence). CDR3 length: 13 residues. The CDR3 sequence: CASRQAANYGYTF. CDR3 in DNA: TGTGCCAGTAGGCAGGCCGCTAACTATGGCTACACCTTC.

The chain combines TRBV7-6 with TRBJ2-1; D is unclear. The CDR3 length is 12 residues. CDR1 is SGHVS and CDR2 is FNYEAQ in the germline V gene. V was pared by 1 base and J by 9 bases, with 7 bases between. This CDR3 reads CASSLGNIEQFF. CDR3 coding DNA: TGTGCCAGCAGCTTAGGCAACATTGAGCAGTTCTTC.

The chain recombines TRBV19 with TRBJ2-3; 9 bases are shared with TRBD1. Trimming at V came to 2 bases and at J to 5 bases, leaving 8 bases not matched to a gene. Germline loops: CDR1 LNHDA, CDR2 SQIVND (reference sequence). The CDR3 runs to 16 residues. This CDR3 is CASSIQSGQGGDTQYF. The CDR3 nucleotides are TGTGCCAGTAGTATACAATCGGGACAGGGTGGAGATACGCAGTATTTT.

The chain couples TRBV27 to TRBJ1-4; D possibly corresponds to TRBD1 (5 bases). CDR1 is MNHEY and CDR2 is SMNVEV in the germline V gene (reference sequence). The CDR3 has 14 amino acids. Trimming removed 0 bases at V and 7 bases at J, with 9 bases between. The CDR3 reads CASSLSITGEKLFF. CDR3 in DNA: TGTGCCAGCAGTTTATCGATAACAGGTGAAAAACTGTTTTTT.

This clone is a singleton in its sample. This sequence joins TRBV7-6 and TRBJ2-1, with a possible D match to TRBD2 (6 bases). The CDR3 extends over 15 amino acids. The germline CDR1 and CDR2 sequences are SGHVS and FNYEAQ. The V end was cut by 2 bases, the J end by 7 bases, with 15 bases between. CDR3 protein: CASSLWASGGNEQFF. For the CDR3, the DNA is TGTGCCAGCAGCTTATGGGCTTCCGGGGGTAATGAGCAGTTCTTC.

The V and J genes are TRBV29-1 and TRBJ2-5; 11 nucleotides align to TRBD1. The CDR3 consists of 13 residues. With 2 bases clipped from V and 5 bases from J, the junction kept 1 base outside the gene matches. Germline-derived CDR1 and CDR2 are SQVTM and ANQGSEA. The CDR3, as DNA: TGCAGCGTTGAACGGGACAGGGGGGAGACCCAGTACTTC. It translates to CSVERDRGETQYF.

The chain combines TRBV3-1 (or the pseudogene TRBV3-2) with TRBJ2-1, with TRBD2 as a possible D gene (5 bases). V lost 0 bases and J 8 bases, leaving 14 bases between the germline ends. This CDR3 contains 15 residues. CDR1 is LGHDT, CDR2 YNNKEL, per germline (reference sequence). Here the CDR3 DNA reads TGTGCCAGCAGCCAAGATCGGGTAGGAGGAGATGAGCAGTTCTTC. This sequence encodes CASSQDRVGGDEQFF.

The CDR3 region is CASSPIGDRSYEQYF. The CDR3 region has the DNA TGTGCCAGCAGCCCCATCGGGGACAGATCCTACGAGCAGTACTTC. The chain employs TRBV28 and TRBJ2-7; 7 nucleotides agree with TRBD1. The CDR3 has 15 residues. Per the germline V gene, CDR1 is MDHEN and CDR2 is SYDVKM. Losses at the gene ends were 6 bases for V and 1 base for J; bases not matched to a gene: 9.

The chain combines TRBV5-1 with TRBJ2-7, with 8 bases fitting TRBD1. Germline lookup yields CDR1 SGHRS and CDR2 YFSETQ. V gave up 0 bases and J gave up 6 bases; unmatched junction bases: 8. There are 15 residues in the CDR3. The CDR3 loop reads CASSLVLGQGSEQYF. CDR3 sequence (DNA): TGCGCCAGCAGCTTGGTTCTTGGACAGGGAAGCGAGCAGTACTTC.

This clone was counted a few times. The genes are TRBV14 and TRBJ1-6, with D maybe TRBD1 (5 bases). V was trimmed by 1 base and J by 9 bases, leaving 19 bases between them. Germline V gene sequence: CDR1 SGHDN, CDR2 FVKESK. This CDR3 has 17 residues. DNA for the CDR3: TGTGCCAGCAGCCAAGGGGGGACTCTCCTTTCCGGTTCACCCCTCCACTTT. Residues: CASSQGGTLLSGSPLHF.

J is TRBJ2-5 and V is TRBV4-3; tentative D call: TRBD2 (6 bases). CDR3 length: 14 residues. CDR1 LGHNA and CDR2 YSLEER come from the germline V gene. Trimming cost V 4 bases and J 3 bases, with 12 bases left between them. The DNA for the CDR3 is TGCGCCAGCAGCCCGGACGGGGGAAAAGAGACCCAGTACTTC. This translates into CASSPDGGKETQYF.

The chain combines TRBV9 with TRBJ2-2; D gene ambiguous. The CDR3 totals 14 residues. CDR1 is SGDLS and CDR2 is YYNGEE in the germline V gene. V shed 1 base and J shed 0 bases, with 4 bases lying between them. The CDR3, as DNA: TGTGCCAGCAGCGTAAGCTCGAACACCGGGGAGCTGTTTTTT. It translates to CASSVSSNTGELFF.

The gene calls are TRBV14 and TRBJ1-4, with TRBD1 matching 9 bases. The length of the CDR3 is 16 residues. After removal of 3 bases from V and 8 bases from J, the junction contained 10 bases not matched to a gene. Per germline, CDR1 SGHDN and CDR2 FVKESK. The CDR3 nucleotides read TGTGCCAGCAGCCAGGGGGGATACAGGGGGCGAGAAAAACTGTTTTTT. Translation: CASSQGGYRGREKLFF. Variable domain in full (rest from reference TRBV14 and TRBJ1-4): EAGVTQFPSHSVIEKGQTVTLRCDPISGHDNLYWYRRVMGKEIKFLLHFVKESKQDESGMPNNRFLAERTGGTYSTLKVQPAELEDSGVYFCASSQGGYRGREKLFFGSGTQLSVL.

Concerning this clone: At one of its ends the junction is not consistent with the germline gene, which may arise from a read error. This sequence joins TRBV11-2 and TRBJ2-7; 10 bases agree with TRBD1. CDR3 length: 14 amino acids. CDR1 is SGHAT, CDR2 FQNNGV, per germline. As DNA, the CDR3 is TGTGTCAGCAGTTTGGACAGGGGGGATTTAGCACCGTACTTC. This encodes CVSSLDRGDLAPYF.

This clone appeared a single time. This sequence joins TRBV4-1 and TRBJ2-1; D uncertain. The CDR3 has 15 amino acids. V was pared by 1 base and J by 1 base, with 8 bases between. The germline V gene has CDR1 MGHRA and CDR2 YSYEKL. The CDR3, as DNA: TGCGCCAGCAGCCAAGGGTACGGGTCCTACAATGAGCAGTTCTTC. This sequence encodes CASSQGYGSYNEQFF.

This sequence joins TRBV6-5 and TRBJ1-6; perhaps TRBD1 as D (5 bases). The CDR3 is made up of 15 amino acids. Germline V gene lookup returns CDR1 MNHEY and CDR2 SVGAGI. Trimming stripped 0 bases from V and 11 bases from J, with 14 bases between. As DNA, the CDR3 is TGTGCCAGCAGTTACTCAGGGGTACATAGTACACCCCTCCACTTT. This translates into CASSYSGVHSTPLHF.

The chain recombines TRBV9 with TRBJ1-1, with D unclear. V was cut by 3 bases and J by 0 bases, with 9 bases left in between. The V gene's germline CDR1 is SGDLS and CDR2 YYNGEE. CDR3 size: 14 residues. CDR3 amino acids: CASSDDILNTEAFF. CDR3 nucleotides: TGTGCCAGCAGCGACGACATTCTGAACACTGAAGCTTTCTTT.

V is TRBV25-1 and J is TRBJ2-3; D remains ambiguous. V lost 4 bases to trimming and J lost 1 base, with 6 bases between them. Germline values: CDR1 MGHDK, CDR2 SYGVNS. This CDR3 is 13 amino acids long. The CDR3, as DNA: TGTGCCAGCAGTGTTCCCGGCACAGATACGCAGTATTTT. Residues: CASSVPGTDTQYF.

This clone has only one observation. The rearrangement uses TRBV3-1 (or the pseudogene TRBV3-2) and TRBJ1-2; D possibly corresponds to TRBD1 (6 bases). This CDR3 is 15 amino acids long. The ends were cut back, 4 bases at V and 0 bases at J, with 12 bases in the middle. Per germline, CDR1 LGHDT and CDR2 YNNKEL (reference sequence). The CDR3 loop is CASSRMDSTNYGYTF. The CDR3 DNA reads TGTGCCAGCAGCCGGATGGACAGTACTAACTATGGCTACACCTTC.

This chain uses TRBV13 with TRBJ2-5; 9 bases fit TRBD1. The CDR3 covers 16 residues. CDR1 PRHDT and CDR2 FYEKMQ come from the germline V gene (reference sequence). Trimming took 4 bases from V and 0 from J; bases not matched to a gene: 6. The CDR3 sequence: CASSSTGGLYQETQYF. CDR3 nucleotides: TGTGCCAGCAGCTCAACAGGGGGCCTTTACCAAGAGACCCAGTACTTC.

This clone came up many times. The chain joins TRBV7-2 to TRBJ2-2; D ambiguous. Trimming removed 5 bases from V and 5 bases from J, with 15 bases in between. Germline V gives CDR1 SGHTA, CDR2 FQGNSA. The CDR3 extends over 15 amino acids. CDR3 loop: CASSPNPQTTGELFF. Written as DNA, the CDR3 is TGTGCCAGCAGCCCGAACCCACAGACGACCGGGGAGCTGTTTTTT.

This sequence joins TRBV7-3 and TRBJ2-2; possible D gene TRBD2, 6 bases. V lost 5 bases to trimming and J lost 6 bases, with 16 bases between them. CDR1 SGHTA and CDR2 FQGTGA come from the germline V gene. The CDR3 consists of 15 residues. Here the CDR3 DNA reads TGTGCCAGCAGCGCGGGACGGAACTACGCCGGGGAGCTGTTTTTT. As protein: CASSAGRNYAGELFF.

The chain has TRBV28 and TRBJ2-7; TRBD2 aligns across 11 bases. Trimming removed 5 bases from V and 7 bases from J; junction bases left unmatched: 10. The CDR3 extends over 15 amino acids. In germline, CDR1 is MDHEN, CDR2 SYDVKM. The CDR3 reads CASSKGVAGGDEQYF. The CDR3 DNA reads TGTGCCAGCAGTAAAGGCGTAGCGGGAGGGGATGAGCAGTACTTC.

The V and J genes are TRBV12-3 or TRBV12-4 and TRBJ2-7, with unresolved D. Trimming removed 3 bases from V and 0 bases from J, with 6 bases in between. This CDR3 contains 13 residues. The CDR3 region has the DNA TGTGCCAGCAGTTTGCGAACCTCCTACGAGCAGTACTTC. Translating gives CASSLRTSYEQYF.

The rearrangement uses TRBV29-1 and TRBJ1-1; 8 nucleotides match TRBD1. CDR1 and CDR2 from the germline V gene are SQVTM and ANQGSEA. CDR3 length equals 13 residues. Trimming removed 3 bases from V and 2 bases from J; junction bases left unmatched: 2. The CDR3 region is CSVDGQGNTEAFF. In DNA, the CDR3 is TGCAGCGTTGACGGACAGGGTAACACTGAAGCTTTCTTT.

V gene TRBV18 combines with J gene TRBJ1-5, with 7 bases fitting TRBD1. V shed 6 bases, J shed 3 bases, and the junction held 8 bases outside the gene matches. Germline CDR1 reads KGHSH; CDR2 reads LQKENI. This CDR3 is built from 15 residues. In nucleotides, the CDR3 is TGTGCCAGCTCGCTAATAACAGGGGTCAATCAGCCCCAGCATTTT. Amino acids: CASSLITGVNQPQHF.

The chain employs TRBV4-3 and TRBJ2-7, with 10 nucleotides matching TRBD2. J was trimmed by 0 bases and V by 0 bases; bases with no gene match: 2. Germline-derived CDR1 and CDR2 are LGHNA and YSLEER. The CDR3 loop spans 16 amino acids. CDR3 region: CASSQELAGISYEQYF. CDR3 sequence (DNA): TGCGCCAGCAGCCAAGAACTAGCGGGAATCTCCTACGAGCAGTACTTC.

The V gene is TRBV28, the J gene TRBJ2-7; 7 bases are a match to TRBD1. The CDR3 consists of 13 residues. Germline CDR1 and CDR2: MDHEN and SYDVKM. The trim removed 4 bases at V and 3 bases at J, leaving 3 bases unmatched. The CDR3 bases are TGTGCCAGCAGTTGGGACAGCCTCTACGAGCAGTACTTC. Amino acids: CASSWDSLYEQYF.